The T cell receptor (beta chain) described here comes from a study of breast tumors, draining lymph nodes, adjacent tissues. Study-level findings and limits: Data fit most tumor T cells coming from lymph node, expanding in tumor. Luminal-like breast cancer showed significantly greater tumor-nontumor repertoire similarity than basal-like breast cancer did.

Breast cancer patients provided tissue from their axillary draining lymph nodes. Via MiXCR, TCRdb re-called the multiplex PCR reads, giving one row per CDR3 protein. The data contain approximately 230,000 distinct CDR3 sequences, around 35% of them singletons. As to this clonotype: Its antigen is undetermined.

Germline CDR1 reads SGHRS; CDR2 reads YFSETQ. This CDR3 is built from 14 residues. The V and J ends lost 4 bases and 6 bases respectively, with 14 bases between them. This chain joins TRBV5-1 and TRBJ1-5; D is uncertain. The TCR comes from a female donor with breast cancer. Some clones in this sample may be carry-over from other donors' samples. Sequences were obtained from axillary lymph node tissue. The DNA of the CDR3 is TGCGCCAGCAGCCAGACTAGCGGCAGTCAGCCCCAGCATTTT. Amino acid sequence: CASSQTSGSQPQHF.